This T cell receptor (beta chain) was recorded in a study of chronic HIV infection and antiretroviral therapy. V dropped 5 bases and J dropped 0; count of bases not matched to a gene: 9. The CDR3 spans 16 residues. Germline CDR1 is MGHDK and CDR2 is SYGVNS. MiXCR, applied by TCRdb to the 5' RACE reads, yields one record per CDR3 protein. The sample records about 38,000 distinct CDR3 sequences, 8.2% being singletons. The table lists this clonotype with many counts. The sequence was obtained from an adult who had HIV and had not received antiretroviral therapy, or was an uninfected healthy control (not recorded which). The sample taken for sequencing was peripheral blood. V and J are TRBV25-1 and TRBJ2-5, with TRBD2 matching over 7 bases. The CDR3 sequence: CASSPPGRGDQETQYF. Written as DNA, the CDR3 is TGTGCCAGCAGTCCGCCCGGACGGGGGGACCAAGAGACCCAGTACTTC.